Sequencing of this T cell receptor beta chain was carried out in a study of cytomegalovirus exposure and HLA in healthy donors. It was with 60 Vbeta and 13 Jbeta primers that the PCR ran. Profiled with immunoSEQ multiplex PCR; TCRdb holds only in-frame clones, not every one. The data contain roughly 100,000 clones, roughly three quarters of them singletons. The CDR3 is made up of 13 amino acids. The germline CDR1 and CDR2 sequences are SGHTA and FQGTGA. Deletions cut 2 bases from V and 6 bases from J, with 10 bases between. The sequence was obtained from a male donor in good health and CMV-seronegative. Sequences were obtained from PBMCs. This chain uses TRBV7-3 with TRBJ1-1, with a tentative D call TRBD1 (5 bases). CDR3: CASSLGGLAEAFF. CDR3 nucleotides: TGTGCCAGCAGCTTAGGGGGACTTGCTGAAGCTTTCTTT. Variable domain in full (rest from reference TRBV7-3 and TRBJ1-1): GAGVSQTPSNKVTEKGKYVELRCDPISGHTALYWYRQSLGQGPEFLIYFQGTGAADDSGLPNDRFFAVRPEGSVSTLKIQRTERGDSAVYLCASSLGGLAEAFFGQGTRLTVV.